Shown below are 23 T cell receptor beta chains from a single sample sequenced in a study of memory CD8 T cells in hepatitis C reinfection. Libraries were prepared by immunoSEQ multiplex PCR; TCRdb keeps only in-frame clonotypes and omits some of them. Seen here are some 40,000 clones, 88% observed once, and the top ten hold under 1.5%. This sample's time point: peak reinfection, 3 to 8 weeks after reinfection detection. Sorted cells were sequenced directly ex vivo without any in vitro expansion. Sequenced input: naive CD8+ T cells sorted from blood. The receptor set was obtained from a man between 18 and 35 years old with hepatitis C virus infection.

J is TRBJ1-5 and V is TRBV19; the D gene is possibly TRBD1 (5 bases). The CDR3 extends over 16 amino acids. The V end lost 6 bases, the J end lost 1 base, and 16 bases lay between the germline ends. Germline-derived CDR1 and CDR2 are LNHDA and SQIVND (reference sequence). This chain's CDR3 is CASSPDAGLSNQPQHF. The DNA of the CDR3 is TGTGCCAGTAGCCCAGACGCAGGGTTAAGCAATCAGCCCCAGCATTTT.

The chain recombines TRBV9 with TRBJ2-6; D may be TRBD2 (6 bases). Trimming cost V 4 bases and J 3 bases, with 20 bases left between them. Germline assignment: CDR1 SGDLS and CDR2 YYNGEE. There are 18 residues in the CDR3. CDR3 DNA: TGTGCCAGCAGCTCGCCCACGGGACTCCCATATGGGGCCAACGTCCTGACTTTC. It codes for CASSSPTGLPYGANVLTF.

The chain is built from TRBV13 and TRBJ2-5; TRBD2 matches 11 bases. The length of the CDR3 is 17 residues. Trimming at V came to 2 bases and at J to 5 bases, leaving 10 bases not matched to a gene. Germline CDR1 is PRHDT and CDR2 is FYEKMQ (reference sequence). For the CDR3, the DNA is TGTGCCAGCAGCTTAAGAGGGGCTAGCGGGAGGCGGGAGACCCAGTACTTC. Translated, it gives CASSLRGASGRRETQYF.

V usage is TRBV7-8 and J usage is TRBJ2-5; the D is unclear. The DNA end is more similar to TRBJ2-7, so the J call may be wrong. The CDR3 has 13 residues. The germline CDR1 and CDR2 sequences are SGHVS and FQNEAQ. The CDR3 loop is CATNYRPTSEQYF. CDR3 nucleotide sequence: TGTGCCACGAATTATCGGCCTACGAGCGAGCAGTACTTC.

Only a few counts were recorded for this clone. The rearrangement links TRBV10-3 to TRBJ1-4; D uncertain. Looked up from germline, CDR1 is ENHRY and CDR2 is SYGVKD. V was cut by 0 bases and J by 5 bases, with 4 bases left in between. The CDR3 runs to 13 residues. The CDR3 loop is CAISESLNEKLFF. The CDR3 DNA reads as TGTGCCATCAGTGAGTCGTTAAATGAAAAACTGTTTTTT.

This clone is a singleton in its sample. The chain combines TRBV19 with TRBJ2-2; TRBD2 aligns across 8 bases. The V gene end was trimmed by 4 bases and the J gene end by 7 bases; junction bases not matched to a gene: 5. The germline gives CDR1 LNHDA, CDR2 SQIVND (reference sequence). CDR3 length equals 14 residues. DNA of the CDR3: TGTGCCAGTAGTAACGGGGGGGCCGACGGGGAGCTGTTTTTT. Protein sequence: CASSNGGADGELFF.

The rearrangement joins TRBV29-1 to TRBJ1-1; D unresolved. Germline CDR1 SQVTM, CDR2 ANQGSEA. The germline V and J ends were trimmed by 4 bases and 1 base, with 4 bases remaining between them. The CDR3 has 11 amino acids. Written as DNA, the CDR3 is TGCAGCGTTGCAAAGAACACTGAAGCTTTCTTT. Its protein product is CSVAKNTEAFF.

The genes are TRBV6-5 and TRBJ2-3; 10 bases agree with TRBD2. Germline V CDR1 and CDR2: MNHEY, SVGAGI. This CDR3 region has 15 residues. The V gene end was trimmed by 6 bases and the J gene end by 2 bases; junction bases not matched to a gene: 5. In DNA, the CDR3 is TGTGCCAGCAGGGTACTAGCGGGGTACACAGATACGCAGTATTTT. Amino acids: CASRVLAGYTDTQYF.

In its sample, this clone was seen a few times. The chain recombines TRBV7-9 with TRBJ1-4; no definite D call. The CDR3 sequence is 14 residues long. The V end lost 1 base, the J end lost 4 bases, and 7 bases lay between the germline ends. Germline assignment: CDR1 SEHNR and CDR2 FQNEAQ (reference sequence). The CDR3 nucleotides are TGTGCCAGCAGCTTAGTGGAGCATAATGAAAAACTGTTTTTT. Translating it yields CASSLVEHNEKLFF.

The rearrangement uses TRBV5-8 and TRBJ1-4; 9 bases line up with TRBD1. The CDR3 totals 14 residues. Germline V gives CDR1 SGHTS, CDR2 YDEGEE. With V trimmed by 0 bases and J by 7 bases, 1 base remained unmatched. CDR3 DNA sequence: TGTGCCAGCAGCTTGGGACAGGGGGTTGAAAAACTGTTTTTT. Its translation is CASSLGQGVEKLFF.

The genes are TRBV7-8 and TRBJ2-7, with D maybe TRBD2 (6 bases). V was clipped by 4 bases and J by 5 bases, with 12 bases between them. This CDR3 has 13 residues. Germline V lookup: CDR1 SGHVS, CDR2 FQNEAQ. CDR3 bases: TGTGCCAGCAGCTCGCCCGGCGGGGACGAGCAGTACGTC. The encoded protein is CASSSPGGDEQYV.

The chain links TRBV2 to TRBJ2-2, with TRBD1 as a possible D gene (5 bases). Germline CDR1 and CDR2: SNHLY and FYNNEI. The V end lost 5 bases, the J end lost 1 base, and 8 bases lay between the germline ends. The CDR3 extends over 14 amino acids. CDR3 residues: CASSRGQNTGELFF. CDR3 coding DNA: TGTGCCAGCAGTAGAGGACAGAACACCGGGGAGCTGTTTTTT.

In its sample, this clone was seen a few times. This chain links TRBV4-1 with TRBJ2-3, with D hard to call. This CDR3 is 12 amino acids long. V was clipped by 0 bases and J by 7 bases, with 5 bases between them. Germline V gene data show CDR1 as MGHRA and CDR2 as YSYEKL. CDR3 loop: CASSQDVNTQYF. The CDR3 coding sequence is TGCGCCAGCAGCCAAGACGTTAATACGCAGTATTTT.

The chain combines TRBV28 with TRBJ1-3; 7 nucleotides align to TRBD1. The CDR3 is 12 residues long. The germline V gene encodes CDR1 MDHEN and CDR2 SYDVKM. Trimming cost V 5 bases and J 7 bases; bases outside gene matches: 2. The CDR3 DNA sequence: TGTGCCAGCAGTCAGACAGGGAACACCATATATTTT. It specifies CASSQTGNTIYF.

This clone showed up just a few times. The V gene is TRBV5-5, the J gene TRBJ1-1, with 9 positions matching TRBD1. This CDR3 has 15 residues. V was pared by 7 bases and J by 0 bases, with 7 bases of the junction left unmatched. Germline CDR1 is SGHKS and CDR2 is YYEKEE (reference sequence). This CDR3 is CASSGTGTMNTEAFF. For the CDR3, the DNA is TGTGCCAGCTCCGGGACAGGGACTATGAACACTGAAGCTTTCTTT.

The chain links TRBV27 to TRBJ2-2; 7 bases are a match to TRBD2. The ends lost 2 bases at V and 7 bases at J; junction bases unmatched: 7. Germline-derived CDR1 and CDR2 are MNHEY and SMNVEV (reference sequence). CDR3 length equals 15 residues. CDR3 in amino acids: CASSLRREWDGELFF. The DNA of the CDR3 is TGTGCCAGCAGTTTACGGCGGGAGTGGGACGGGGAGCTGTTTTTT.

The chain links TRBV27 to TRBJ1-5; the D gene is possibly TRBD1 (6 bases). CDR3 length: 15 residues. Germline V gene sequence: CDR1 MNHEY, CDR2 SMNVEV (reference sequence). The ends were cut back, 6 bases at V and 2 bases at J, with 14 bases in the middle. The DNA of the CDR3 is TGTGCCAGCAGCCGAACAGGGCAAGGCAATCAGCCCCAGCATTTT. Translated: CASSRTGQGNQPQHF.

This clone came up once. The J gene is TRBJ2-1, the V gene TRBV5-1; tentative D call: TRBD2 (6 bases). The germline V and J ends were trimmed by 0 bases and 5 bases, with 12 bases remaining between them. The CDR3 loop spans 15 amino acids. The germline CDR1 and CDR2 sequences are SGHRS and YFSETQ. The CDR3 protein is CASSLGIAANNEQFF. The DNA for the CDR3 is TGCGCCAGCAGCTTGGGGATAGCGGCCAACAATGAGCAGTTCTTC.

This rearrangement joins TRBV5-4 to TRBJ1-1, with a weak D call TRBD1 (5 bases). V was pared by 0 bases and J by 11 bases, with 11 bases between. CDR3 length equals 12 residues. CDR1 and CDR2 from the germline V gene are SGHNT and YYREEE (reference sequence). CDR3 loop: CASSLGRETAFF. CDR3 nucleotide sequence: TGTGCCAGCAGCTTGGGCAGGGAAACGGCTTTCTTT.

The chain employs TRBV14 and TRBJ2-5, with no clear D. V lost 3 bases and J 2 bases, leaving 13 bases between the germline ends. Germline V lookup: CDR1 SGHDN, CDR2 FVKESK. CDR3 length: 15 amino acids. CDR3 nucleotide sequence: TGTGCCAGCAGCCACCCCCGTCTCGGGCAAGAGACCCAGTACTTC. This translates into CASSHPRLGQETQYF.

V and J are TRBV4-1 and TRBJ2-3, with a tentative D call TRBD2 (6 bases). V was pared by 1 base and J by 1 base, with 9 bases between. There are 15 residues in the CDR3. CDR1 is MGHRA and CDR2 is YSYEKL in the germline V gene. CDR3 nucleotide sequence: TGCGCCAGCAGCCAAGCGGGGGTTGGCACAGATACGCAGTATTTT. Its protein product is CASSQAGVGTDTQYF.

CDR3 amino acids: CASSQDRGGEQFF. The DNA of the CDR3 is TGCGCCAGCAGCCAAGATAGGGGGGGTGAGCAGTTCTTC. This rearrangement joins TRBV4-1 to TRBJ2-1; D is possibly TRBD2 (7 bases). Germline V gene data show CDR1 as MGHRA and CDR2 as YSYEKL. The germline V and J ends were trimmed by 0 bases and 9 bases, with 9 bases remaining between them. The CDR3 sequence is 13 residues long.

The rearrangement links TRBV7-2 to TRBJ2-3, with no clear D. Germline V CDR1 and CDR2: SGHTA, FQGNSA. This CDR3 comprises 15 residues. With 5 bases removed from V and 0 bases from J, the gap between germline ends came to 12 bases. The CDR3 region has the DNA TGTGCCAGCAGCCTAGAGACATATAGCACAGATACGCAGTATTTT. This gives the protein CASSLETYSTDTQYF.